The 26 T cell receptor beta chains given below trace back to one sample, sequenced in a study of blood T cells in healthy people across ages. With a J-beta primer mix and a sample-barcoded 5' primer, a second PCR ran about 7 to 12 cycles. From the 5' RACE reads, TCRdb called clonotypes with MiXCR, one entry per CDR3 protein. The table records about 1.4 million distinct CDR3 sequences, roughly 60% of them present only once. The sample taken for sequencing was blood. The receptors originated from a man aged 18 to 30 in good health.

J is TRBJ2-4 and V is TRBV2, with a possible D match to TRBD2 (6 bases). Trimming removed 11 bases at V and 4 bases at J, with 15 bases between. Germline V gene lookup returns CDR1 SNHLY and CDR2 FYNNEI. The CDR3 consists of 13 residues. The DNA for the CDR3 is TGTGCCGGAAGGGGACTGGAAAAAAACATTCAGTACTTC. This codes for CAGRGLEKNIQYF.

The V call is TRBV2, the J call TRBJ2-7; maybe TRBD1 (6 bases). V dropped 3 bases and J dropped 3 bases, with 18 bases sitting between them. This CDR3 has 16 amino acids. The germline V gene encodes CDR1 SNHLY and CDR2 FYNNEI. The chain's CDR3 is CASSEGAGVLFYEQYF. The CDR3 coding sequence is TGTGCCAGCAGTGAGGGGGCCGGGGTACTTTTCTACGAGCAGTACTTC.

This clonotype has a single count. The chain uses TRBV9 and TRBJ2-3; 8 bases match TRBD2. Germline loops: CDR1 SGDLS, CDR2 YYNGEE. The CDR3 has 17 amino acids. Germline trimming cut 3 bases from V and 0 bases from J; bases unmatched to any gene: 9. Here the CDR3 reads CASSGEIAGRSTDTQYF. DNA for the CDR3: TGTGCCAGCAGCGGAGAGATAGCGGGGCGAAGCACAGATACGCAGTATTTT.

This clonotype has more than one count but fewer than ten. V usage is TRBV5-1 and J usage is TRBJ1-2; TRBD1 might be the D (5 bases). V shed 1 base and J shed 2 bases, with 15 bases lying between them. Looked up from germline, CDR1 is SGHRS and CDR2 is YFSETQ. This CDR3 contains 16 residues. CDR3 nucleotides: TGCGCCAGCAGCTTGAAGGGACTTGATCAAAACTATGGCTACACCTTC. This encodes CASSLKGLDQNYGYTF.

The chain combines TRBV11-2 with TRBJ2-4; 7 bases are shared with TRBD2. The CDR3 has 16 amino acids. Trimming at V came to 7 bases and at J to 1 base, leaving 10 bases not matched to a gene. From germline, CDR1 is SGHAT and CDR2 FQNNGV. The CDR3 DNA reads TGTGCCAGCACCCCCCCGGGGGGTTTGGCCAAAAACATTCAGTACTTC. As protein: CASTPPGGLAKNIQYF. Combining the CDR3 with reference TRBV11-2 and TRBJ2-4 gives the whole variable domain EAGVAQSPRYKIIEKRQSVAFWCNPISGHATLYWYQQILGQGPKLLIQFQNNGVVDDSQLPKDRFSAERLKGVDSTLKIQPAKLEDSAVYLCASTPPGGLAKNIQYFGAGTRLSVL.

The genes are TRBV28 and TRBJ2-7, with D perhaps matching TRBD1 (6 bases). The CDR3 totals 14 residues. Germline CDR1 reads MDHEN; CDR2 reads SYDVKM. V lost 5 bases and J lost 6, with 17 bases in between. This CDR3 is CASSQITTGSEQYF. The CDR3 DNA follows: TGTGCCAGCAGTCAGATAACGACAGGATCCGAGCAGTACTTC.

The rearrangement links TRBV2 to TRBJ1-2, with D maybe TRBD1 (6 bases). The ends were cut back, 6 bases at V and 4 bases at J, with 24 bases in the middle. The germline V gene has CDR1 SNHLY and CDR2 FYNNEI. The CDR3 totals 17 residues. The CDR3 bases are TGTGCCAGCAGCGAACCGGGGGGCAAAAGTACCCTCTATGGCTACACCTTC. Protein sequence: CASSEPGGKSTLYGYTF.

V and J are TRBV12-3 or TRBV12-4 and TRBJ1-4; D gene uncertain. CDR3 size: 13 residues. Between the trimmed V and J ends, which lost 7 bases and 5 bases, there was a span of 11 bases. The CDR3 loop reads CASTIAGNEKLFF. CDR3 in DNA: TGTGCCAGCACTATAGCCGGGAATGAAAAACTGTTTTTT.

The gene calls are TRBV4-3 and TRBJ2-5, with TRBD1 as a possible D gene (6 bases). V lost 4 bases and J lost 1, with 13 bases in between. Germline CDR1 is LGHNA and CDR2 is YSLEER. The CDR3 is 15 amino acids. The CDR3 DNA sequence: TGCGCCAGCAGCCGAGAGGACAGAGCCCAAGAGACCCAGTACTTC. Its protein is CASSREDRAQETQYF.

The V gene is TRBV2, the J gene TRBJ2-4; 12 bases are shared with TRBD1. Germline CDR1 reads SNHLY; CDR2 reads FYNNEI. The V gene end was trimmed by 6 bases and the J gene end by 6 bases; junction bases not matched to a gene: 9. This CDR3 region has 16 residues. CDR3 sequence reads: CASRVPGQGAVNIQYF. CDR3 nucleotides: TGTGCCAGCAGGGTGCCGGGACAGGGGGCCGTAAACATTCAGTACTTC. The full variable domain, its missing parts supplied by reference TRBV2 and TRBJ2-4, is EPEVTQTPSHQVTQMGQEVILRCVPISNHLYFYWYRQILGQKVEFLVSFYNNEISEKSEIFDDQFSVERPDGSNFTLKIRSTKLEDSAMYFCASRVPGQGAVNIQYFGAGTRLSVL.

The chain joins TRBV2 to TRBJ2-7, with 7 bases fitting TRBD2. CDR3 size: 15 residues. V shed 3 bases and J 3 bases; nucleotides not matched to a gene: 8. CDR1 is SNHLY, CDR2 FYNNEI, per germline. The CDR3 loop is CASSDNQAGIYEQYF. CDR3 nucleotide sequence: TGTGCCAGCAGTGATAACCAAGCGGGAATCTACGAGCAGTACTTC. Full variable domain (outside the CDR3, taken from reference TRBV2 and TRBJ2-7): EPEVTQTPSHQVTQMGQEVILRCVPISNHLYFYWYRQILGQKVEFLVSFYNNEISEKSEIFDDQFSVERPDGSNFTLKIRSTKLEDSAMYFCASSDNQAGIYEQYFGPGTRLTVT.

In nucleotides, the CDR3 is TGTGCCAGCAGTGCCCCCAGGGGTAATAAGACCCAGTACTTC. It translates to CASSAPRGNKTQYF. This rearrangement joins TRBV28 to TRBJ2-5, with D possibly TRBD1 on 6 matching bases. V lost 5 bases and J lost 6, with 16 bases in between. Germline V gene data show CDR1 as MDHEN and CDR2 as SYDVKM. The CDR3 spans 14 residues.

The chain combines TRBV5-1 with TRBJ1-1; D is possibly TRBD1 (5 bases). The germline V gene has CDR1 SGHRS and CDR2 YFSETQ. Trimming stripped 4 bases from V and 5 bases from J, with 18 bases between. This CDR3 region has 15 residues. The CDR3 protein is CASSGHRDAATEAFF. The CDR3 nucleotides read TGCGCCAGCAGCGGACACCGGGACGCGGCGACTGAAGCTTTCTTT.

Here the CDR3 reads CSARDFGTGRTDTQYF. For the CDR3, the DNA is TGCAGTGCTAGAGATTTCGGGACAGGAAGAACAGATACGCAGTATTTT. The chain recombines TRBV20-1 with TRBJ2-3; 8 bases fit TRBD1. J gave up 3 bases and V 0 bases, and 8 bases lay outside the gene matches. Germline lookup yields CDR1 DFQATT and CDR2 SNEGSKA (reference sequence). The CDR3 runs to 16 residues.

The chain recombines TRBV20-1 with TRBJ2-1, with D perhaps matching TRBD2 (6 bases). V was shortened by 3 bases and J by 0 bases, with 15 bases between the two germline ends. This CDR3 spans 16 amino acids. The V gene's germline CDR1 is DFQATT and CDR2 SNEGSKA (reference sequence). The CDR3 nucleotides read TGCAGTGCTAGGGATCCGGGGGTTATCTCCTACAATGAGCAGTTCTTC. Translated, it gives CSARDPGVISYNEQFF.

The CDR3 loop reads CASSRGTGFDTQYF. The CDR3 coding sequence is TGTGCCAGCAGCCGAGGGACAGGGTTTGATACGCAGTATTTT. V and J are TRBV6-6 and TRBJ2-3; 9 bases match TRBD1. The V gene end was trimmed by 6 bases and the J gene end by 6 bases; junction bases not matched to a gene: 7. From germline, CDR1 is MNHNY and CDR2 SVGAGI (reference sequence). The CDR3 length is 14 residues.

This chain connects TRBV4-1 to TRBJ2-3; TRBD1 matches 11 bases. Per germline, CDR1 MGHRA and CDR2 YSYEKL. The CDR3 consists of 18 residues. With V trimmed by 3 bases and J by 3 bases, 11 bases remained unmatched. CDR3 in DNA: TGCGCCAGCAGCCACATCCCGGGACAGGGGGTTGGGACAGATACGCAGTATTTT. Translation: CASSHIPGQGVGTDTQYF.

The chain uses TRBV12-3 or TRBV12-4 and TRBJ2-4, with D tentatively TRBD2 (5 bases). The tail of the sequence fits TRBJ2-7 better, so the J call may be wrong. The CDR3 contains 13 residues. The CDR3 DNA reads TGTGCCAGCACCCAAGACCCGGGATTCGAGCAGTACTTC. This sequence encodes CASTQDPGFEQYF.

The chain uses TRBV24-1 and TRBJ1-2; 10 nucleotides match TRBD1. Germline trimming cut 4 bases from V and 7 bases from J; bases unmatched to any gene: 11. From germline, CDR1 is KGHDR and CDR2 SFDVKD. CDR3 size: 16 residues. In DNA, the CDR3 is TGTGCCACCAGTGACCCCCTCCGGACAGGGGGTCGTGGCTACACCTTC. The encoded protein is CATSDPLRTGGRGYTF.

J is TRBJ2-7 and V is TRBV13; no definite D call. Between the trimmed V and J ends, which lost 8 bases and 0 bases, there was a span of 14 bases. CDR1 is PRHDT and CDR2 is FYEKMQ in the germline V gene (reference sequence). This CDR3 comprises 14 residues. CDR3 residues: CASAQVESSYEQYF. CDR3 coding DNA: TGTGCCAGCGCGCAGGTCGAGAGCTCCTACGAGCAGTACTTC.

The genes are TRBV21-1 and TRBJ1-2. TRBV21-1 is flagged as a pseudogene. There are 15 residues in the CDR3. CDR3 nucleotides: TGTGCCAGCAGCAACGATAAAGCCTTACCCTATGGCTACACCTTC. Residues: CASSNDKALPYGYTF.

This clonotype has just a few counts. The gene calls are TRBV5-6 and TRBJ1-1, with 7 bases aligning to TRBD1. The CDR3 runs 14 residues. V shed 4 bases, J shed 1 base, and the junction held 4 bases outside the gene matches. CDR1 is SGHDT, CDR2 YYEEEE, per germline. CDR3 sequence reads: CASSRGQRNTEAFF. The CDR3 bases are TGTGCCAGCAGCAGGGGACAGAGGAACACTGAAGCTTTCTTT.

The chain links TRBV4-1 to TRBJ2-5; 8 bases are shared with TRBD2. The CDR3 consists of 17 residues. Germline V gives CDR1 MGHRA, CDR2 YSYEKL. V dropped 0 bases and J dropped 5; count of bases not matched to a gene: 11. This CDR3 reads CASSQDYGRGVAETQYF. CDR3 nucleotides: TGCGCCAGCAGCCAAGATTACGGGAGGGGAGTGGCCGAGACCCAGTACTTC.

This clonotype was picked up a small number of times. The V call is TRBV10-3, the J call TRBJ1-6, with TRBD1 identical over 10 bases. This CDR3 region has 15 residues. After removal of 6 bases from V and 5 bases from J, the junction contained 4 bases not matched to a gene. Germline CDR1 reads ENHRY; CDR2 reads SYGVKD. The DNA of the CDR3 is TGTGCCATCAGCGAAGGGACAGGGGATAATTCACCCCTCCACTTT. This translates into CAISEGTGDNSPLHF.

The count of this clonotype is one. The chain has TRBV2 and TRBJ2-1; D is ambiguous. The CDR3 covers 14 residues. Trimming took 7 bases from V and 8 from J, leaving 18 bases between them. CDR1 is SNHLY, CDR2 FYNNEI, per germline. The CDR3 coding sequence is TGTGCCAGCAACGGGCTATCCCCCAAAGATGAGCAGTTCTTC. The encoded protein is CASNGLSPKDEQFF.

The chain links TRBV4-2 to TRBJ2-3; D unclear. Trimming cost V 1 base and J 4 bases, with 12 bases left between them. This CDR3 has 15 amino acids. Germline CDR1 reads LGHNA; CDR2 reads YNFKEQ. CDR3 bases: TGTGCCAGCAGCCAAGCGCGAGATCCAGCAGATACGCAGTATTTT. As protein: CASSQARDPADTQYF.